The rows below give T cell receptor beta chains drawn from one sample of a study of Graves' ophthalmopathy and Graves' hyperthyroidism. MiXCR, applied by TCRdb to the multiplex PCR reads, yields one record per CDR3 protein. Of around 1,200,000 distinct CDR3 sequences listed, about two fifths are singletons. What was sequenced was peripheral blood or thyroid tissue (not recorded which). These receptors were taken from an adult man with Graves' hyperthyroidism. The CDR3 runs from the conserved cysteine through the conserved F or W. Fields, in order: V gene, J gene, D gene, clone size, CDR3 protein, CDR3 DNA. D genes are given only for firm matches. Clone sizes are given selectively: once, few, many, or a class where the clone is expanded.

V: TRBV28
J: TRBJ1-4
D: .
size: .
CDR3: CASSPGSYQGQGEKLFF
DNA: TGTGCCAGCAGTCCCGGGTCTTACCAAGGCCAAGGCGAAAAACTGTTTTTT

V: TRBV12-3/TRBV12-4
J: TRBJ1-2
D: .
size: .
CDR3: CASSSDFFEGKGGYTF
DNA: TGTGCCAGCAGTTCCGATTTTTTTGAGGGAAAGGGTGGCTACACCTTC

V: TRBV6-1
J: TRBJ1-2
D: .
size: many
CDR3: CASTSASANYGYTF
DNA: TGTGCCAGCACCTCGGCCTCTGCTAACTATGGCTACACCTTC

V: TRBV7-2
J: TRBJ2-7
D: TRBD2
size: .
CDR3: CASSGGLAGEGEQYF
DNA: TGTGCCAGCAGCGGAGGACTAGCGGGAGAAGGCGAGCAGTACTTC

V: TRBV24-1
J: TRBJ2-2
D: .
size: few
CDR3: CATSDNLPLSGPGHPGELFF
DNA: TGTGCCACCAGTGACAACCTACCCCTAAGCGGACCGGGCCACCCCGGGGAGCTGTTTTTT

V: TRBV4-3
J: TRBJ1-2
D: .
size: .
CDR3: CASSQVGQGGTYGYTF
DNA: TGCGCCAGCAGCCAGGTTGGCCAGGGTGGCACGTATGGCTACACCTTC

V: TRBV29-1
J: TRBJ1-4
D: .
size: few
CDR3: CSVAGGEKLFF
DNA: TGCAGCGTTGCGGGAGGGGAAAAACTGTTTTTT

V: TRBV20-1
J: TRBJ1-2
D: .
size: many
CDR3: CSARDQGRTYGYTF
DNA: TGCAGTGCTAGAGATCAGGGACGAACATATGGCTACACCTTC

V: TRBV20-1
J: TRBJ1-5
D: .
size: .
CDR3: CSARDNYSNQPQHF
DNA: TGCAGTGCTAGAGACAACTATAGCAATCAGCCCCAGCATTTT

V: TRBV7-8
J: TRBJ2-7
D: .
size: many
CDR3: CASSLPGQPKQYF
DNA: TGTGCCAGCAGCCTACCCGGACAACCCAAGCAGTACTTC

V: TRBV2
J: TRBJ2-7
D: .
size: few
CDR3: CASVESPGEQYF
DNA: TGTGCCAGCGTTGAATCTCCCGGCGAGCAGTACTTC